The T cell receptor (beta chain) described here comes from a study of blood T cell repertoires in COVID-19. About the research overall: Acute and convalescent COVID-19 samples came from the United States, Italy and Spain. Sources were T cells, B-cell-depleted T cells, or PBMCs; the material itself was cDNA or gDNA.

In the source study's methods: Amplification of reference gene primers provided the estimated nucleated cell counts. Profiled with immunoSEQ multiplex PCR; TCRdb holds only in-frame clones, not every one. That table furnishes V, J and clone size, whereas the DNA furnished D and trimming. The table lists 100,000 to 150,000 clones, roughly 90% of them singletons. Sequencing used peripheral blood. The clonotype comes from a man in his 60s with COVID-19, enrolled during active disease.

The CDR3 loop is CAIKQGSYNEQFF. For the CDR3, the DNA is TGTGCCATCAAACAGGGGTCTTACAATGAGCAGTTCTTC. The rearrangement joins TRBV10-3 to TRBJ2-1; 7 bases line up with TRBD1. Trimming at V came to 7 bases and at J to 4 bases, leaving 4 bases not matched to a gene. CDR1 and CDR2 from the germline V gene are ENHRY and SYGVKD. The CDR3 consists of 13 residues.